This TCR beta chain was sequenced during a study of PD-L1 blockade in urothelial cancer (dated by TCRdb to the late 2010s). A note on the overall study: Therapy was started at some point between 2014 and 2016 for all patients, and atezolizumab 1,200 mg was administered intravenously every 3 weeks. About nine tenths of the roughly 30 patients were males with bladder-origin urothelial cancer, and about 65% of the roughly 30 reported a prior smoking history. Patients had an ECOG performance status of 0 or 1 and had received between 0 and 3 prior chemotherapy regimens. Blood samples were analyzed at 3 weeks after treatment start (second dose) and at 6 weeks after treatment start. Blood samples gave median yields of about 140,000 T cells and more than 80,000 unique TCRs, along with a median clonality of 0.080. The study, an exploratory multi-omic analysis, examined somatic, immune and clinical correlates of response to PD-L1 blockade with atezolizumab in urothelial cancer. Pretreatment tumor samples, along with matched peripheral blood collected serially before and after atezolizumab treatment, underwent TCR sequencing. Durable clinical benefit meant progression-free survival longer than 6 months, and TCR features were also tested against progression-free and overall survival. Whole exome sequencing and RNA sequencing of pretreatment tumors were performed alongside TCR sequencing in the same patients. Nine or ten patients reached durable clinical benefit, while around 19 patients did not. Pretreatment blood TCR-seq was available for fewer than 30 patients, at least one posttreatment blood collection was obtained for some 24 patients, and tumor TCR-seq was available for some 24 patients. The paper as a whole reports these results and caveats: Because of the small sample size (n ≈ 31) and the many exploratory analyses performed, the results are intended to be regarded as hypothesis-generating. Greater expansion of tumor-associated TCR clones in peripheral blood 3 weeks after the start of treatment was observed in patients with durable benefit (n of about 20, p = 0.022). A pretreatment peripheral blood TCR clonality below the median was linked to improved progression-free and overall survival.

In the paper's terms, the time point label means: peripheral blood 6 weeks after treatment start. The cohort included 25 to 35 patients with locally advanced or metastatic urothelial carcinoma who were treated at Memorial Sloan Kettering on a trial protocol. Peripheral blood mononuclear cells were collected pretreatment and during treatment, at between 1 and 8 total time points per patient. The Qiagen DNeasy Blood extraction kit was used to purify genomic DNA from total PBMCs and tumor samples. PBMCs were collected pretreatment and during treatment, and were isolated and stored as previously described. The junction carries 11 bases between V and J, which are trimmed by 4 bases and 3 bases respectively. Measured from the cysteine to the phenylalanine, the CDR3 is 13 residues long. Only the CDR3 portion is preserved as DNA: 39 bases, with reading frame beginning at the first base. Per the germline V gene (reference sequence), SGHKS is the CDR1 and YYEKEE is the CDR2.

Synthetic TCR analog templates were spiked into each PCR so that absolute template abundance could be estimated from read counts. TCRbeta CDR3 regions were amplified from genomic DNA with bias-controlled V and J gene primers using the immunoSEQ assay. Sequencing of rearranged TCRbeta segments was done at approximately 20X coverage. On the authors' methods: Clustering was used to correct sequencing errors, and CDR3s were annotated against IMGT so that V, D and J genes could be assigned. Downstream analyses used only productive TCRbeta rearrangements, leaving out any out-of-frame or stop-codon sequences. To compute clonality, Shannon entropy was normalized by the log of the number of unique productive sequences and then subtracted from one. Clones differing between time points or between blood and tumor were identified using Fisher's exact test with Benjamini-Hochberg correction, with an adjusted p below 0.01 applied as the threshold. TCRdb stores this immuneACCESS table with in-frame sequences only. Part of the clones is absent; in the studies checked, under half of the shortfall reflects unresolved V genes, and no reason is known for the rest. The DNA was the basis for D and trimming; V, J and clone size are from that table. The sample table records about 48,000 clones; around 85% of these occur just once. The ten top clones hold about 9.4% of the sample.

Points on this clone: Which antigen it targets is not known. Base quality data are lacking; no much larger clone is found one base away.

The rearranged segments are TRBV5-5 and TRBJ2-7; the D gene cannot be resolved reliably. The material sequenced was PBMCs, taken around atezolizumab (anti-PD-L1) treatment. The sequence was obtained from a man in his sixties with urothelial cancer. CDR3 protein: CASSRPPGYEQYF. In nucleotide form, the sequence is TGTGCCAGCAGCCGTCCCCCGGGCTACGAGCAGTACTTC.